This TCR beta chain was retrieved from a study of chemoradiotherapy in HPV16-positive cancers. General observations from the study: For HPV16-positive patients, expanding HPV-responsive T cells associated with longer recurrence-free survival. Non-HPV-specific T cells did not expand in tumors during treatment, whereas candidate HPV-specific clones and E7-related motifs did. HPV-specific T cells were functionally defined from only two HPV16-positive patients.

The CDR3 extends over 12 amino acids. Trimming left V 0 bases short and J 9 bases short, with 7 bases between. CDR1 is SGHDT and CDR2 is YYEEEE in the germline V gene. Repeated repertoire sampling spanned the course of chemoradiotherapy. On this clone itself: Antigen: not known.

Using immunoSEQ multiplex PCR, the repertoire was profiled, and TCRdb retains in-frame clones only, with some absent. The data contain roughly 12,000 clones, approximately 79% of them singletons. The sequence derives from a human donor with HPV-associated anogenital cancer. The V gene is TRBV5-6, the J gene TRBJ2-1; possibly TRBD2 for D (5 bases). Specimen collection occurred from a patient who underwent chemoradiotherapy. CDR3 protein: CASSLGGLEQFF. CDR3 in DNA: TGTGCCAGCAGCTTGGGCGGGCTTGAGCAGTTCTTC.